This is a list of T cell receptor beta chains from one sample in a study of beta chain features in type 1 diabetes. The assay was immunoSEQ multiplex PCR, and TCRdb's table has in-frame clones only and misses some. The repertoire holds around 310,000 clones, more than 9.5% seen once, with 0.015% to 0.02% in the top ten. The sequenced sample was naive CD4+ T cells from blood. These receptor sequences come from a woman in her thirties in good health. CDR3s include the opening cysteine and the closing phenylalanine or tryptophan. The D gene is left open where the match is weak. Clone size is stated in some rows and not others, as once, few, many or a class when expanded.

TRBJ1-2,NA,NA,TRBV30,CASPPAGEPISGSYGYTF,TGTGCCTCCCCACCTGCGGGAGAGCCGATTTCGGGTTCCTATGGCTACACCTTC
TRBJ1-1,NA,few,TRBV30,CAWTREGNTEAFF,TGTGCCTGGACCCGGGAGGGGAACACTGAAGCTTTCTTT
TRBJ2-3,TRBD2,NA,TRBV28,CASSEQPSGQYF,TGTGCCAGCAGTGAACAACCTAGCGGGCAGTATTTT
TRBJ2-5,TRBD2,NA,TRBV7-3,CASSPNSGSIETQYF,TGTGCCAGCAGTCCAAATAGCGGGAGTATAGAGACCCAGTACTTC
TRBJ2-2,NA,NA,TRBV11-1,CASSLTGRGDTGELFF,TGTGCCAGCAGCTTAACGGGCAGGGGGGACACCGGGGAGCTGTTTTTT
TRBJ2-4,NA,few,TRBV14,CASSGIQTGTKNIQYF,TGTGCCAGCAGCGGGATCCAAACGGGGACCAAAAACATTCAGTACTTC
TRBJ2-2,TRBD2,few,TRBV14,CASSQPGLAGEVGELFF,TGTGCCAGCAGCCAACCGGGACTAGCGGGAGAGGTCGGGGAGCTGTTTTTT
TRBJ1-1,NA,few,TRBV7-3,CASSLEEGTEAFF,TGTGCCAGCAGCTTAGAAGAGGGCACTGAAGCTTTCTTT
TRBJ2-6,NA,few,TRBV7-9,CASSPRSGANVLTF,TGTGCCAGCAGCCCCCGCTCTGGGGCCAACGTCCTGACTTTC
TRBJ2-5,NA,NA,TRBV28,CASSLLGGRETQYF,TGTGCCAGCAGTTTACTAGGGGGACGAGAGACCCAGTACTTC
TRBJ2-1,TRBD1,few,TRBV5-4,CASSLGGGDYNEQFF,TGTGCCAGCAGCTTGGGAGGGGGCGACTACAATGAGCAGTTCTTC
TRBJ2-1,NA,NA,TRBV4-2,CVSSQGPNNEQFF,TGTGTCAGCAGCCAAGGGCCCAACAATGAGCAGTTCTTC
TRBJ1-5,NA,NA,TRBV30,CAWSGGLGKPQHF,TGTGCCTGGTCTGGGGGCCTTGGGAAGCCCCAGCATTTT
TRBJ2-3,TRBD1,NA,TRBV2,CANRWTGTDTQYF,TGTGCCAACAGATGGACAGGTACAGATACGCAGTATTTT
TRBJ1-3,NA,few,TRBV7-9,CASSLLRGEGNTIYF,TGTGCCAGCAGCTTACTCAGGGGTGAAGGAAACACCATATATTTT
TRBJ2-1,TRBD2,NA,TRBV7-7,CATGIAGGNEQFF,TGTGCTACTGGGATTGCGGGAGGAAATGAGCAGTTCTTC
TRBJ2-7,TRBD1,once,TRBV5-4,CASSLADRGVYEQYF,TGTGCCAGCAGCTTGGCCGACAGGGGAGTTTACGAGCAGTACTTC
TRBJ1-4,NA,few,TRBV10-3,CAIRGETNEKLFF,TGTGCCATCAGGGGAGAGACGAATGAAAAACTGTTTTTT
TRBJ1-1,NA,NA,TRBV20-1,CSAREGLF,TGCAGTGCTAGGGAGGGCCTATTT
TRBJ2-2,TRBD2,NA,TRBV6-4,CASSAGLANTGELFF,TGTGCCAGCAGTGCGGGACTAGCAAACACCGGGGAGCTGTTTTTT
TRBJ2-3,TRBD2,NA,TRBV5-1,CASAPGLAGVDTQYF,TGCGCCAGCGCACCCGGACTAGCGGGAGTGGATACGCAGTATTTT
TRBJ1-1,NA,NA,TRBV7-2,CASSLLSMNTEAFF,TGTGCCAGCAGCTTATTATCTATGAACACTGAAGCTTTCTTT
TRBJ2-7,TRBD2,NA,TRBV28,CATQKAGGPYEQYF,TGTGCCACCCAGAAAGCGGGAGGGCCCTACGAGCAGTACTTC
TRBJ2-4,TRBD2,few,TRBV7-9,CASSPTREGLAKNIQYF,TGTGCCAGCAGTCCGACCAGGGAGGGCCTAGCCAAAAACATTCAGTACTTC
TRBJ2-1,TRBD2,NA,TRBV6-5,CASRLAGGTYNEQFF,TGTGCCAGCAGATTAGCGGGAGGGACCTACAATGAGCAGTTCTTC
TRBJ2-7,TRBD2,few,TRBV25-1,CASSEGSGTIYEQYF,TGTGCCAGCAGTGAGGGGAGCGGGACGATCTACGAGCAGTACTTC
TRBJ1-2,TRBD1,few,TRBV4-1,CASSQVLGKRRDRGGYTF,TGCGCCAGCAGCCAAGTCCTGGGAAAGCGGCGGGACAGAGGTGGCTACACCTTC
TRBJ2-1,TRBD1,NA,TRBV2,CASSGQGSGNEQFF,TGTGCCAGCAGTGGACAGGGATCGGGCAATGAGCAGTTCTTC
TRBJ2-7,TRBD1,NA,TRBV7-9,CASSLWTGKDEQYF,TGTGCCAGCAGCTTATGGACAGGGAAGGACGAGCAGTACTTC
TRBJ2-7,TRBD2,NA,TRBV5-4,CASSPQAGGNHYEQYF,TGTGCCAGCAGCCCGCAAGCGGGAGGCAATCACTACGAGCAGTACTTC
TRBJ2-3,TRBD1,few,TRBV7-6,CASKPGQGSDTQYF,TGTGCCAGCAAGCCGGGACAGGGCTCAGATACGCAGTATTTT
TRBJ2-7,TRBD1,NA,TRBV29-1,CSVPPGTGVEQYF,TGCAGCGTGCCTCCCGGGACAGGGGTAGAGCAGTACTTC
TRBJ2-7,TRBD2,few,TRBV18,CASSPGLADSYEQYF,TGTGCCAGCTCACCCGGACTAGCTGATTCCTACGAGCAGTACTTC
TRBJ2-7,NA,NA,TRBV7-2,CASSRLYEQYF,TGTGCCAGCAGCAGACTCTACGAGCAGTACTTC
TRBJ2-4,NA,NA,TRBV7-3,CASSLGSIGKNIQYF,TGTGCCAGCAGCTTAGGGAGTATAGGCAAAAACATTCAGTACTTC
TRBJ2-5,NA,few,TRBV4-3,CASSQVGGADGETQYF,TGCGCCAGCAGCCAAGTCGGGGGAGCGGATGGGGAGACCCAGTACTTC
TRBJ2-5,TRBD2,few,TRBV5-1,CASSLSLAGDGETQYF,TGCGCCAGCAGCTTGAGTCTAGCGGGAGATGGGGAGACCCAGTACTTC
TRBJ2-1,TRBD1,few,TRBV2,CASRVGGSYNEQFF,TGTGCCAGCAGAGTAGGGGGCAGTTACAATGAGCAGTTCTTC
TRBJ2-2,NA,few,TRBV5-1,CASSNGFGDGGELFF,TGCGCCAGCAGCAACGGGTTCGGTGATGGCGGGGAGCTGTTTTTT
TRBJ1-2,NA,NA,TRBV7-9,CASSPGGASYYGYTF,TGTGCCAGCAGCCCTGGAGGGGCGAGTTACTATGGCTACACCTTC
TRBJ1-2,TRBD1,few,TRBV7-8,CASSLPGQGFGGYTF,TGTGCCAGCAGCTTACCCGGACAGGGATTTGGTGGCTACACCTTC
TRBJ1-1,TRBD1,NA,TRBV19,CASSNNRGSGEAFF,TGTGCCAGTAGTAACAACAGGGGGAGCGGTGAAGCTTTCTTT